These T cell receptor delta chains were read from a single sample in a study of gamma-delta chains in newborns, infants, children. TCRdb re-analyzed the reads via CATT. The sample has several thousand delta-chain clones; 3% to 4% are singletons. The source material was blood. The receptors derive from a child who was a newborn, infant or young child, either healthy, febrile or measles-vaccinated (not recorded which). The CDR3 runs from the conserved cysteine through the conserved F or W. A D gene is named only where the DNA matches it firmly. Clone size is given for some rows only: seen once, a few or many times, or a class if the clone is expanded.

many	TRDV2	TRDJ3	19	TRDD3	CACDGLGDTSPWDTRQMFF	TGTGCCTGTGACGGCTTGGGGGATACTAGCCCCTGGGACACCCGACAGATGTTTTTC
-	TRDV2	TRDJ3	20	TRDD3	CAYDTVSTGGYSWDTRQMFF	TGTGCCTATGACACCGTATCTACTGGGGGATACTCCTGGGACACCCGACAGATGTTTTTC
-	TRDV2	TRDJ2	17	TRDD3	CACDIMGDPSLTAQPFF	TGTGCCTGTGACATAATGGGGGATCCTTCTTTGACAGCACAACCCTTCTTT
many	TRDV2	TRDJ3	22	TRDD3	CACDTWGNPPRPSSWDTRQMFF	TGTGCCTGTGACACCTGGGGGAACCCTCCGCGACCCAGCTCCTGGGACACCCGACAGATGTTTTTC
-	TRDV2	TRDJ1	20	TRDD3	CACDDLPLGDKEGNTDKLIF	TGTGCCTGTGACGATCTACCACTGGGGGATAAGGAGGGTAACACCGATAAACTCATCTTT
-	TRDV2	TRDJ3	20	TRDD3	CACDPVNWGIRSWDTRQMFF	TGTGCCTGTGACCCGGTCAACTGGGGGATACGCTCCTGGGACACCCGACAGATGTTTTTC
medium-sized	TRDV2	TRDJ3	17	-	CACDTWGPSWDTRQMFF	TGTGCCTGTGACACCTGGGGTCCCTCCTGGGACACCCGACAGATGTTTTTC
medium-sized	TRDV2	TRDJ2	18	TRDD3	CACDSVLGDTRQTAQLFF	TGTGCCTGTGACTCCGTACTGGGGGATACGCGTCAGACAGCACAACTCTTCTTT
few	TRDV2	TRDJ2	15	TRDD3	CARDWGILLTAQLFF	TGTGCCCGTGACTGGGGGATACTTTTGACAGCACAACTCTTCTTT
medium-sized	TRDV2	TRDJ3	18	-	CACDTVAYETWDTRQMFF	TGTGCCTGTGACACCGTGGCCTATGAAACCTGGGACACCCGACAGATGTTTTTC
few	TRDV2	TRDJ3	16	-	CACDTVSSWDTRQMFF	TGTGCCTGTGACACCGTGTCCTCCTGGGACACCCGACAGATGTTTTTC
medium-sized	TRDV2	TRDJ1	18	TRDD3	CACDEVGDTGGYTDKLIF	TGTGCCTGTGACGAGGTGGGGGATACAGGAGGGTACACCGATAAACTCATCTTT
medium-sized	TRDV2	TRDJ3	22	TRDD3	CACDTGATYWGKASWDTRQMFF	TGTGCCTGTGATACCGGAGCTACGTACTGGGGTAAAGCCTCCTGGGACACCCGACAGATGTTTTTC
few	TRDV2	TRDJ3	19	TRDD3	CACDARGIWGSWDTRQMFF	TGTGCCTGTGACGCCCGGGGGATATGGGGTTCCTGGGACACCCGACAGATGTTTTTC
few	TRDV1	TRDJ1	16	TRDD3	CALGELGDTFTDKLIF	TGTGCTCTTGGGGAACTGGGGGATACGTTCACCGATAAACTCATCTTT
medium-sized	TRDV2	TRDJ3	17	-	CACDTLLPSWDTRQMFF	TGTGCCTGTGACACGTTACTCCCTTCCTGGGACACCCGACAGATGTTTTTC
few	TRDV2	TRDJ1	14	TRDD3	CACDYWGNTDKLIF	TGTGCCTGCGACTACTGGGGGAACACCGATAAACTCATCTTT
medium-sized	TRDV2	TRDJ3	20	TRDD3	CACDKVLGDKRTWDTRQMFF	TGTGCCTGTGACAAAGTACTGGGGGATAAGCGCACCTGGGACACCCGACAGATGTTTTTC
-	TRDV2	TRDJ1	15	-	CACDAGGVYTDKLIF	TGTGCCTGTGACGCCGGGGGGGTTTACACCGATAAACTCATCTTT
medium-sized	TRDV2	TRDJ3	18	TRDD3	CACDTAGGYAWDTRQMFF	TGTGCCTGTGACACCGCTGGGGGATACGCCTGGGACACCCGACAGATGTTTTTC
-	TRDV2	TRDJ3	19	TRDD3	CACDTWGISSSWDTRQMFF	TGTGCCTGTGACACCTGGGGGATATCCAGCTCCTGGGACACCCGACAGATGTTTTTC
medium-sized	TRDV2	TRDJ1	18	TRDD3	CACDPLTPYWGIRDKLIF	TGTGCCTGTGACCCCCTTACACCGTACTGGGGGATACGCGATAAACTCATCTTT
medium-sized	TRDV2	TRDJ3	20	TRDD3	CACDTVNWGFRSWDTRQMFF	TGTGCCTGTGACACCGTTAACTGGGGGTTCCGCTCCTGGGACACCCGACAGATGTTTTTC
-	TRDV2	TRDJ3	20	TRDD3	CACDTVLGDTLSWDTRQMFF	TGTGCCTGTGACACCGTACTGGGGGATACTCTCTCCTGGGACACCCGACAGATGTTTTTC
few	TRDV2	TRDJ3	21	TRDD3	CACDGPPGGYSSSWDTRQMFF	TGTGCCTGTGATGGTCCCCCTGGGGGATACTCTAGCTCCTGGGACACCCGACAGATGTTTTTC
-	TRDV2	TRDJ3	18	TRDD3	CACDSTGASSWDIRQMFF	TGTGCCTGTGACAGTACTGGGGCGAGCTCCTGGGACATCCGACAGATGTTTTTC
few	TRDV2	TRDJ1	16	TRDD3	CACDRQVLGDTGKLIF	TGTGCCTGTGACCGACAAGTACTGGGGGATACAGGTAAACTCATCTTT
few	TRDV1	TRDJ1	19	-	CALGAQSYYRYAYTDKLIF	TGTGCTCTTGGGGCACAATCCTACTACAGGTACGCGTACACCGATAAACTCATCTTT
many	TRDV2	TRDJ3	18	TRDD3	CACDTLGDDSWDTRQMFF	TGTGCCTGTGACACCCTGGGGGATGACTCCTGGGACACCCGACAGATGTTTTTC
medium-sized	TRDV2	TRDJ3	16	TRDD3	CACDWGIRWDTRQMFF	TGTGCCTGTGACTGGGGGATACGCTGGGACACCCGACAGATGTTTTTC
medium-sized	TRDV2	TRDJ3	19	TRDD3	CACDTVLGDDSWDTRQMFF	TGTGCCTGTGACACCGTACTGGGGGATGACTCCTGGGACACCCGACAGATGTTTTTC
many	TRDV1	TRDJ1	17	TRDD3	CALGEFRPLGDTDKLIF	TGTGCTCTTGGGGAGTTCCGACCACTGGGGGACACCGATAAACTCATCTTT
medium-sized	TRDV2	TRDJ2	14	TRDD3	CACDKLGDTAQLFF	TGTGCCTGTGACAAACTGGGGGATACAGCACAACTCTTCTTT
-	TRDV2	TRDJ3	19	TRDD3	CACDTVLGDNSWDARQMFF	TGTGCCTGTGACACCGTACTGGGGGATAACTCCTGGGACGCCCGACAGATGTTTTTC
-	TRDV2	TRDJ3	19	TRDD3	CACDITGGYRSWDTRQMFF	TGTGCCTGTGACATTACTGGGGGATACAGGTCCTGGGACACCCGACAGATGTTTTTC
-	TRDV2	TRDJ2	17	-	CACDSWGSSSLTAQLFF	TGTGCCTGTGACTCTTGGGGGTCCTCCTCTTTGACAGCACAACTCTTCTTT
few	TRDV2	TRDJ2	15	TRDD3	CACDVLGGGTAQLFF	TGTGCCTGTGACGTACTGGGGGGAGGTACAGCACAACTCTTCTTT
medium-sized	TRDV2	TRDJ2	20	TRDD3	CACDLLQLGDNLALTAQLFF	TGTGCCTGTGACCTCCTTCAACTGGGGGATAACCTCGCTTTGACAGCACAACTCTTCTTT
-	TRDV2	TRDJ3	20	TRDD3	CACDPTGGYESSWDTRQMFF	TGTGCCTGTGACCCTACTGGGGGGTACGAAAGCTCCTGGGACACCCGACAGATGTTTTTC
medium-sized	TRDV2	TRDJ3	20	TRDD3	CACDILGDLLYSWDTRQMFF	TGTGCCTGTGACATACTGGGGGATTTACTGTACTCCTGGGACACCCGACAGATGTTTTTC
medium-sized	TRDV2	TRDJ2	14	TRDD3	CACDNWGVTAQLFF	TGTGCCTGTGACAACTGGGGGGTGACAGCACAACTCTTCTTT
-	TRDV2	TRDJ3	18	-	CARDTVLRDEWDTRQMFF	TGTGCCCGTGACACCGTACTGAGGGATGAGTGGGACACCCGACAGATGTTTTTC
-	TRDV1	TRDJ1	18	-	CALGEGLGPWSYTDKLIF	TGTGCTCTTGGGGAAGGTTTGGGGCCCTGGTCGTACACCGATAAACTCATCTTT
-	TRDV2	TRDJ3	19	TRDD3	CACVALGGQRSWDTRQMFF	TGTGCCTGTGTGGCACTGGGGGGCCAGCGCTCCTGGGACACCCGACAGATGTTTTTC
few	TRDV2	TRDJ3	15	-	CACVFTSWDTRQMFF	TGTGCCTGTGTTTTTACATCCTGGGACACCCGACAGATGTTTTTC
few	TRDV2	TRDJ3	17	-	CACDTWGPSWDTRQVFF	TGTGCCTGTGACACGTGGGGGCCTTCCTGGGACACCCGACAGGTGTTTTTC
-	TRDV2	TRDJ3	17	TRDD3	CACDTAGDGWNTRQMFF	TGTGCCTGTGACACCGCGGGGGATGGCTGGAACACCCGACAGATGTTTTTC
many	TRDV2	TRDJ3	20	TRDD3	CACDTVDWGMGSWDTRQMFF	TGTGCCTGTGACACCGTGGACTGGGGGATGGGCTCCTGGGACACCCGACAGATGTTTTTC
medium-sized	TRDV2	TRDJ3	15	TRDD3	CACDWGIWDTRQMFF	TGTGCCTGTGACTGGGGGATATGGGACACCCGACAGATGTTTTTC
-	TRDV2	TRDJ3	19	-	CACDEIRGTDSWDTRQMFF	TGTGCTTGTGACGAGATACGCGGTACCGACTCCTGGGACACCCGACAGATGTTTTTC
few	TRDV2	TRDJ3	19	TRDD3	CACDTAGGWGSWDTRQTFF	TGTGCCTGTGACACCGCTGGGGGATGGGGCTCCTGGGACACCCGACAGACGTTTTTC
-	TRDV2	TRDJ3	19	TRDD3	CACDTVLGDTIWDTRQMFF	TGTGCCTGTGACACCGTACTGGGGGATACCATTTGGGACACCCGACAGATGTTTTTC
-	TRDV2	TRDJ3	20	TRDD3	CACDSYWGIPSSWDTRQMFF	TGTGCCTGTGACTCGTACTGGGGGATACCGAGCTCCTGGGACACCCGACAGATGTTTTTC
few	TRDV2	TRDJ3	20	TRDD3	CACDTAGGYYRTWDTRQMFF	TGTGCCTGTGACACCGCTGGGGGATACTATCGCACCTGGGACACCCGACAGATGTTTTTC